Detailed here is one TCR beta chain. The data are from a study of blood T cell repertoires in COVID-19. Germline loops: CDR1 SGHDN, CDR2 FVKESK. The V and J ends lost 0 bases and 2 bases respectively, with 7 bases between them. The CDR3 loop spans 15 amino acids. Per the original data handling: Estimated nucleated cell counts came from reference gene primer amplification. Using immunoSEQ multiplex PCR, the repertoire was profiled, and TCRdb retains in-frame clones only, with some absent. V, J and clone size were drawn from that table, and D and trimming were deduced from the DNA. The sample records fewer than 250,000 clones, 85% to 95% being singletons. Seattle patients were enrolled during active infection and followed longitudinally.

Input material: peripheral blood. The clonotype originates from a man aged 25 to 45 with COVID-19, enrolled during active disease. The rearrangement joins TRBV14 to TRBJ1-4, with D maybe TRBD1 (5 bases). CDR3 region: CASSQETATNEKLFF. CDR3 bases: TGTGCCAGCAGCCAAGAGACAGCGACTAATGAAAAACTGTTTTTT.